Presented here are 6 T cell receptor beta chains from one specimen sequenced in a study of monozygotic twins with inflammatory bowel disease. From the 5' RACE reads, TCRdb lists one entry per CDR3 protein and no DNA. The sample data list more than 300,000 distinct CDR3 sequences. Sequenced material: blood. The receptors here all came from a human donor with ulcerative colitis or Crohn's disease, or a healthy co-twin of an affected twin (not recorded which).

The CDR3 here is CSASSPNYGYTF. This rearrangement joins TRBV20-1 to TRBJ1-2. CDR1 is DFQATT and CDR2 is SNEGSKA in the germline V gene (reference sequence). This CDR3 has 12 residues.

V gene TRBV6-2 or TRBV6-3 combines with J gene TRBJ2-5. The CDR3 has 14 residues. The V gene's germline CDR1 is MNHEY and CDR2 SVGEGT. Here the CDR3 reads CASSQMKPEETQYF.

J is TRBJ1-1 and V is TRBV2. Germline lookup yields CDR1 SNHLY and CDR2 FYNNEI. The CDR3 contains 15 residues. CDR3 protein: CASMPLQGGYTEAFF.

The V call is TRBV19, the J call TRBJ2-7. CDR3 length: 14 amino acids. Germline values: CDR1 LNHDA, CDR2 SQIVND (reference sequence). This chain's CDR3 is CASSIAGETYEQYF.

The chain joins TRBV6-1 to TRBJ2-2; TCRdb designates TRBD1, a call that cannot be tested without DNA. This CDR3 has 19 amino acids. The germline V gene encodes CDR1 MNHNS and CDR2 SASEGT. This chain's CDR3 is CASSREDNTDRANTGELFF.

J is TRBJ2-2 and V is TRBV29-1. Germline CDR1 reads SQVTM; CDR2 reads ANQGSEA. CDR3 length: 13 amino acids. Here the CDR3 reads CSVVLGTTGELFF.